The rows below give T cell receptor beta chains drawn from one sample of a study of Ad26.COV2.S vaccination and SARS-CoV-2 variants. Assay used: immunoSEQ multiplex PCR; TCRdb lists only in-frame clones, some missing. The profile covers about 280,000 clones, with around 87% appearing a single time and around 3% taken by the ten largest. Source: peripheral blood, taken in a trial of Ad26.COV2.S vaccine versus placebo. The receptors here all came from a person between 18 and 65 years old who received the Ad26.COV2.S COVID-19 vaccine or a placebo. The CDR3 runs from the conserved cysteine through the conserved F or W. D genes are given only for firm matches. Size values are once, few and many counts, or a class for expanded clones, and some rows have none.

length,V,J,D,size,CDR3,DNA
13,TRBV11-3,TRBJ2-1,-,-,CASSGGLYNEQFF,TGTGCCAGCAGCGGTGGACTCTACAATGAGCAGTTCTTC
16,TRBV5-1,TRBJ1-2,TRBD1,-,CASSPQTGGNNYGYTF,TGCGCCAGCAGCCCCCAGACAGGGGGCAATAACTATGGCTACACCTTC
15,TRBV18,TRBJ1-2,-,once,CASPPGDNRNYGYTF,TGTGCCAGCCCACCGGGGGATAACAGAAATTATGGCTACACCTTC
15,TRBV5-1,TRBJ1-3,TRBD1,-,CASSLDGQGGNTIYF,TGCGCCAGCAGCTTGGACGGACAGGGCGGAAACACCATATATTTT
15,TRBV6-2/TRBV6-3,TRBJ2-7,-,once,CASSYFRGHSYEQYF,TGTGCCAGCAGTTACTTCCGGGGCCACTCCTACGAGCAGTACTTC
14,TRBV19,TRBJ1-4,TRBD1,-,CASSMETGLEKLFF,TGTGCCAGTAGTATGGAGACAGGGCTGGAAAAACTGTTTTTT
14,TRBV5-1,TRBJ1-1,-,-,CASSLGPTNTEAFF,TGCGCCAGCAGCCTGGGACCGACGAACACTGAAGCTTTCTTT
17,TRBV5-4,TRBJ2-3,TRBD1,-,CASSLVVGTGGVDTQYF,TGTGCCAGCAGCTTGGTAGTGGGGACAGGGGGCGTAGATACGCAGTATTTT
14,TRBV11-2,TRBJ2-7,TRBD2,-,CASSSRGTGGEQYF,TGTGCCAGCAGCTCCCGTGGTACGGGGGGCGAGCAGTACTTC
15,TRBV5-6,TRBJ1-2,-,-,CASSFKPGANYGYTF,TGTGCCAGCAGCTTTAAACCCGGAGCTAACTATGGCTACACCTTC
15,TRBV5-1,TRBJ2-3,TRBD2,-,CASTKLAGGKDTQYF,TGCGCCAGCACGAAATTAGCGGGGGGTAAGGATACGCAGTATTTT
16,TRBV18,TRBJ1-4,-,-,CASSPDLGTSNEKLFF,TGTGCCAGCTCACCGGACTTGGGGACCTCTAATGAAAAACTGTTTTTT
11,TRBV20-1,TRBJ1-2,-,-,CSAGGGGGYTF,TGCAGTGCCGGGGGAGGGGGTGGCTACACCTTC
13,TRBV6-5,TRBJ2-7,-,-,CASSYGDLREQYF,TGTGCCAGCAGTTACGGGGACTTGAGGGAGCAGTACTTC
14,TRBV21-1,TRBJ2-7,-,-,CASPQGPDRNEQYF,TGTGCCAGCCCCCAAGGCCCTGACAGGAACGAGCAGTACTTC
15,TRBV5-1,TRBJ1-1,-,-,CASRTRGLMNTEAFF,TGCGCCAGCAGAACCAGGGGACTCATGAACACTGAAGCTTTCTTT
15,TRBV18,TRBJ2-5,-,-,CASSLRPGGQETQYF,TGTGCCAGCTCACTTAGACCCGGGGGTCAAGAGACCCAGTACTTC
15,TRBV2,TRBJ1-5,TRBD1,-,CASSVWGQRNQPQHF,TGTGCCAGCAGTGTTTGGGGACAGCGCAATCAGCCCCAGCATTTT
16,TRBV27,TRBJ1-1,-,-,CASSPYRAPMNTEAFF,TGTGCCAGCAGTCCCTATAGAGCCCCCATGAACACTGAAGCTTTCTTT
15,TRBV7-2,TRBJ2-7,TRBD2,-,CASGPTGSGVVRQYF,TGTGCCAGCGGCCCTACTGGTAGCGGGGTAGTTCGGCAGTACTTC
13,TRBV5-4,TRBJ1-5,-,-,CASSQVPGWPQHF,TGTGCCAGCAGCCAGGTCCCCGGATGGCCCCAGCATTTT
16,TRBV5-6,TRBJ1-3,TRBD1,-,CASSLVGQRYGNTIYF,TGTGCCAGCAGCTTGGTGGGACAGCGGTATGGAAACACCATATATTTT
13,TRBV18,TRBJ1-1,-,-,CASSGTENTEAFF,TGTGCCAGCTCCGGGACCGAGAACACTGAAGCTTTCTTT
17,TRBV7-8,TRBJ2-2,-,-,CASSFLVIGMQNGELFF,TGTGCCAGCAGCTTCCTGGTTATCGGGATGCAAAACGGGGAGCTGTTTTTT
13,TRBV12-3/TRBV12-4,TRBJ2-7,-,-,CASTSGETYEQYF,TGTGCCAGCACTTCGGGGGAAACCTACGAGCAGTACTTC
14,TRBV3-1/TRBV3-2,TRBJ1-6,-,-,CASSQDRRGSPLHF,TGTGCCAGCAGCCAAGATCGCAGGGGTTCACCCCTCCACTTT
18,TRBV4-1,TRBJ2-5,-,-,CASSQEQGGKGTKETQYF,TGCGCCAGCAGCCAAGAGCAGGGGGGAAAGGGCACCAAAGAGACCCAGTACTTC
16,TRBV7-2,TRBJ1-1,-,-,CASTLDSSPSLTEAFF,TGTGCCAGCACCCTCGACAGCTCCCCCTCGCTTACTGAAGCTTTCTTT
12,TRBV28,TRBJ1-3,-,-,CASSLSTNTIYF,TGTGCCAGCAGTTTAAGTACAAACACCATATATTTT
14,TRBV7-6,TRBJ1-6,-,once,CASSLAQVGAPLHF,TGTGCCAGCAGCTTAGCACAGGTCGGGGCACCCCTCCACTTT
17,TRBV7-8,TRBJ2-6,-,-,CASSLAVGTSGANVLTF,TGTGCCAGCAGCTTAGCTGTAGGAACCTCTGGGGCCAACGTCCTGACTTTC
16,TRBV5-5,TRBJ1-1,TRBD1,-,CASSLVGTGMNTEAFF,TGTGCCAGCAGCTTGGTTGGGACAGGCATGAACACTGAAGCTTTCTTT
18,TRBV6-1,TRBJ2-1,-,-,CASSENRGWGSSYNEQFF,TGTGCCAGCAGTGAAAATAGGGGCTGGGGGTCGTCCTACAATGAGCAGTTCTTC